The 25 T cell receptor beta chains below all came from one sample that was sequenced in a study of OX40 agonist ivuxolimab in advanced cancers. Some clones are missing from TCRdb's copy, which holds only in-frame ones; the method was immunoSEQ multiplex PCR. This table holds some 89,000 clones, about 88% found once. The specimen comprised CD4+ or CD8+ T cells sorted from blood, sampled in a trial of the OX40 agonist ivuxolimab. The receptors were sampled from an adult with an advanced solid tumor such as melanoma, head and neck, liver or kidney cancer.

The gene calls are TRBV5-1 and TRBJ1-4, with 8 bases matching TRBD1. With 4 bases clipped from V and 6 bases from J, the junction kept 5 bases outside the gene matches. CDR1 and CDR2 from the germline V gene are SGHRS and YFSETQ. CDR3 length equals 14 residues. CDR3 protein: CASSPQGAHEKLFF. The CDR3 region has the DNA TGCGCCAGCAGCCCGCAGGGGGCGCATGAAAAACTGTTTTTT.

This clone was observed a few times. This CDR3 is CASVPGGNRVYF. Here the CDR3 DNA reads TGTGCCAGCGTCCCTGGGGGCAACCGTGTGTACTTC. The chain joins TRBV28 to TRBJ2-7; tentatively, D is TRBD1 (6 bases). Trimming shortened V by 8 bases and J by 12 bases, and 20 bases separated the two germline ends. Germline-derived CDR1 and CDR2 are MDHEN and SYDVKM. The CDR3 spans 12 residues.

The V call is TRBV10-3, the J call TRBJ2-7; the D is unclear. The germline V gene has CDR1 ENHRY and CDR2 SYGVKD. V lost 2 bases and J lost 5, with 4 bases in between. This CDR3 spans 11 amino acids. The DNA of the CDR3 is TGTGCCATCAGTGAGCGGGACGAGCAGTACTTC. Its protein product is CAISERDEQYF.

V usage is TRBV27 and J usage is TRBJ2-7; D is unresolved. V gave up 5 bases and J gave up 0 bases, with 11 bases separating them. The CDR3 has 14 residues. Germline V gene sequence: CDR1 MNHEY, CDR2 SMNVEV (reference sequence). The CDR3 sequence: CASSPNRYSYEQYF. DNA for the CDR3: TGTGCCAGCAGTCCTAATCGGTACTCCTACGAGCAGTACTTC.

The chain uses TRBV4-2 and TRBJ1-2; D ambiguous. The CDR3 is made up of 15 amino acids. Trimming stripped 0 bases from V and 3 bases from J, with 11 bases between. CDR1 LGHNA and CDR2 YNFKEQ come from the germline V gene. CDR3 amino acids: CASSQDRLAYYGYTF. Written as DNA, the CDR3 is TGTGCCAGCAGCCAAGATAGGCTCGCCTACTATGGCTACACCTTC.

V is TRBV7-2 and J is TRBJ2-7; D possibly corresponds to TRBD1 (6 bases). The CDR3 extends over 14 amino acids. V lost 0 bases and J 3 bases, leaving 9 bases between the germline ends. CDR1 and CDR2 (germline): SGHTA, FQGNSA. This chain's CDR3 is CASSLAGAFYEQYF. CDR3 in DNA: TGTGCCAGCAGCTTAGCGGGGGCGTTCTACGAGCAGTACTTC.

The chain links TRBV9 to TRBJ2-7, with D perhaps TRBD1 (6 bases). V was shortened by 0 bases and J by 4 bases, with 11 bases between the two germline ends. CDR1 SGDLS and CDR2 YYNGEE come from the germline V gene. This CDR3 has 14 amino acids. The CDR3 here is CASSVEARGYEQYF. DNA of the CDR3: TGTGCCAGCAGCGTAGAGGCCAGGGGTTACGAGCAGTACTTC.

This rearrangement joins TRBV5-6 to TRBJ1-3; D gene uncertain. This CDR3 comprises 17 residues. V was shortened by 2 bases and J by 0 bases, with 15 bases between the two germline ends. The germline CDR1 and CDR2 sequences are SGHDT and YYEEEE. The CDR3 nucleotides read TGTGCCAGCAGCTTCTCCTATAGGGCCCTCTCTGGAAACACCATATATTTT. Its translation: CASSFSYRALSGNTIYF.

The chain joins TRBV11-3 to TRBJ2-2; TRBD1 agrees at 8 bases. The junction had 2 bases not matched to a gene; V was cut back by 5 bases and J by 6 bases. Germline CDR1 reads SGHNT; CDR2 reads YENEEA. This CDR3 is 13 amino acids long. The CDR3 bases are TGTGCCAGCAGCACGGACAGGGCCGGGGAGCTGTTTTTT. Protein product: CASSTDRAGELFF.

The rearrangement links TRBV2 to TRBJ1-4; 7 nucleotides align to TRBD1. The CDR3 spans 15 residues. The junction had 4 bases not matched to a gene; V was cut back by 6 bases and J by 0 bases. Germline values: CDR1 SNHLY, CDR2 FYNNEI. The CDR3 DNA follows: TGTGCCAGCAGCCGACAGGGCCCAACTAATGAAAAACTGTTTTTT. Its translation is CASSRQGPTNEKLFF.

This sequence joins TRBV25-1 and TRBJ1-3, with D hard to call. The CDR3 has 13 amino acids. Germline V gene lookup returns CDR1 MGHDK and CDR2 SYGVNS. V was shortened by 0 bases and J by 4 bases, with 4 bases between the two germline ends. The DNA for the CDR3 is TGTGCCAGCAGTGAATATGGGGGAAACACCATATATTTT. Amino acid sequence: CASSEYGGNTIYF. The whole variable domain, remainder taken from reference TRBV25-1 and TRBJ1-3, is EADIYQTPRYLVIGTGKKITLECSQTMGHDKMYWYQQDPGMELHLIHYSYGVNSTEKGDLSSESTVSRIRTEHFPLTLESARPSHTSQYLCASSEYGGNTIYFGEGSWLTVV.

This chain joins TRBV19 and TRBJ1-6, with 8 nucleotides matching TRBD1. Trimming cost V 5 bases and J 9 bases; bases outside gene matches: 9. The CDR3 runs to 15 residues. In germline, CDR1 is LNHDA, CDR2 SQIVND (reference sequence). As DNA, the CDR3 is TGTGCCAGTAGTCCAAAGACAGGGGTCGGTTCACCCCTCCACTTT. It encodes CASSPKTGVGSPLHF. Filled out from reference TRBV19 and TRBJ1-6, the complete variable domain reads DGGITQSPKYLFRKEGQNVTLSCEQNLNHDAMYWYRQDPGQGLRLIYYSQIVNDFQKGDIAEGYSVSREKKESFPLTVTSAQKNPTAFYLCASSPKTGVGSPLHFGNGTRLTVT.

This clone was recorded a few times. V and J are TRBV6-5 and TRBJ1-1; 7 positions agree with TRBD1. CDR1 MNHEY and CDR2 SVGAGI come from the germline V gene. Trimming cost V 6 bases and J 6 bases; bases outside gene matches: 10. The CDR3 spans 14 residues. The DNA for the CDR3 is TGTGCCAGCAGACGCCCCACAGGGGCCTCTGAAGCTTTCTTT. Amino acid sequence: CASRRPTGASEAFF.

The gene calls are TRBV5-6 and TRBJ2-3; 10 positions match TRBD1. Germline trimming cut 5 bases from V and 10 bases from J; bases unmatched to any gene: 13. Germline CDR1 SGHDT, CDR2 YYEEEE. The CDR3 consists of 15 residues. The CDR3, as DNA: TGTGCCAGCAGTTGGGACAGGGGTAGGGCAGGGGCGCAGTATTTT. This translates into CASSWDRGRAGAQYF. The variable domain in full, with the rest retrieved from reference TRBV5-6 and TRBJ2-3, is DAGVTQSPTHLIKTRGQQVTLRCSPKSGHDTVSWYQQALGQGPQFIFQYYEEEERQRGNFPDRFSGHQFPNYSSELNVNALLLGDSALYLCASSWDRGRAGAQYFGPGTRLTVL.

The rearrangement joins TRBV7-9 to TRBJ1-2; possibly TRBD1 for D (6 bases). Germline V gives CDR1 SEHNR, CDR2 FQNEAQ (reference sequence). This CDR3 region has 12 residues. The V gene lost 10 bases and the J gene lost 4 bases, with 13 bases spanning the gap. CDR3 amino acids: CATKRGSYGYTF. Here the CDR3 DNA reads TGTGCCACTAAAAGGGGGAGCTATGGCTACACCTTC.

This clone occurred once. This chain links TRBV20-1 with TRBJ2-7; the D gene is possibly TRBD2 (5 bases). Trimming pared 3 bases from V and 9 bases from J, leaving 12 bases between. The CDR3 has 11 residues. The V gene's germline CDR1 is DFQATT and CDR2 SNEGSKA (reference sequence). The CDR3 region is CSARMGSGQYF. The CDR3 DNA follows: TGCAGTGCTAGGATGGGGAGCGGGCAGTACTTC.

The V gene is TRBV25-1, the J gene TRBJ2-4, with 7 bases that match TRBD2. CDR3 length: 16 amino acids. Germline V gives CDR1 MGHDK, CDR2 SYGVNS. With V trimmed by 5 bases and J by 2 bases, 9 bases remained unmatched. The CDR3 loop is CASSLGEGFTKNIQYF. CDR3 nucleotide sequence: TGTGCCAGCAGTTTAGGGGAGGGATTTACCAAAAACATTCAGTACTTC.

The chain links TRBV2 to TRBJ2-5; a possible D gene is TRBD2 (6 bases). The CDR3 runs to 15 residues. CDR1 SNHLY and CDR2 FYNNEI come from the germline V gene. V was trimmed by 2 bases and J by 4 bases, leaving 14 bases between them. The CDR3 is CASSETGGGGETQYF. The CDR3 nucleotides are TGTGCCAGCAGTGAAACCGGGGGTGGTGGAGAGACCCAGTACTTC.

V usage is TRBV5-1 and J usage is TRBJ1-6; no firm D call. This CDR3 spans 13 amino acids. Looked up from germline, CDR1 is SGHRS and CDR2 is YFSETQ. With 2 bases removed from V and 11 bases from J, the gap between germline ends came to 11 bases. In DNA form, the CDR3 reads TGCGCCAGCAGCTTTTCGGAGAGGACACCCCTCCACTTT. Its translation is CASSFSERTPLHF.

The genes are TRBV4-3 and TRBJ1-4; D is undetermined. The CDR3 runs 15 residues. Trimming cost V 0 bases and J 4 bases, with 9 bases left between them. CDR1 and CDR2 (germline): LGHNA, YSLEER. In nucleotides, the CDR3 is TGCGCCAGCAGCCAAGAGGGCTTGGGTAATGAAAAACTGTTTTTT. Translating gives CASSQEGLGNEKLFF.

This clone was seen a few times. The chain has TRBV5-1 and TRBJ2-4, with D possibly TRBD2 on 5 matching bases. The CDR3 totals 12 residues. Trimming removed 4 bases from V and 6 bases from J, with 8 bases in between. Germline V gene data show CDR1 as SGHRS and CDR2 as YFSETQ. CDR3: CASSPGGNIQYF. The CDR3 DNA reads TGCGCCAGCAGCCCCGGAGGAAACATTCAGTACTTC.

This clone occurred a few times. The V gene is TRBV7-6, the J gene TRBJ2-1; 9 nucleotides match TRBD1. V shed 5 bases, J shed 4 bases, and the junction held 3 bases outside the gene matches. CDR3 length: 14 amino acids. Germline V CDR1 and CDR2: SGHVS, FNYEAQ. Here the CDR3 reads CASSRQGEYNEQFF. The CDR3 nucleotides read TGTGCCAGCAGCCGACAGGGGGAGTACAATGAGCAGTTCTTC.

The J gene is TRBJ1-4, the V gene TRBV7-9, with 8 bases identical to TRBD1. This CDR3 has 15 amino acids. Germline CDR1 and CDR2: SEHNR and FQNEAQ (reference sequence). J lost 7 bases, V lost 5 bases, and 9 bases had no gene match. CDR3 sequence (DNA): TGTGCCAGCAGCCCCAGACAGGGGTTGGCTGAAAAACTGTTTTTT. Its translation is CASSPRQGLAEKLFF.

This rearrangement joins TRBV6-5 to TRBJ2-6; no clear D gene. Trimming took off 8 bases at V and 0 bases at J, with 11 bases between the two ends. This CDR3 has 15 amino acids. CDR1 is MNHEY and CDR2 is SVGAGI in the germline V gene. Here the CDR3 reads CASCRQTSGANVLTF. In DNA, the CDR3 is TGTGCCAGCTGCCGGCAGACCTCTGGGGCCAACGTCCTGACTTTC.

The chain has TRBV5-3 and TRBJ2-1; possibly TRBD2 for D (5 bases). TRBV5-3 counts as an open reading frame of uncertain function. Trimming left V 1 base short and J 9 bases short, with 17 bases between. The CDR3 is 15 amino acids. The chain's CDR3 is CARSLNLLASREQFF. The CDR3, as DNA: TGTGCCAGAAGCTTGAACCTCCTAGCATCCCGTGAGCAGTTCTTC.